This note documents a single T cell receptor (beta chain) sequence. No antigen is known for it. No base quality values were provided; no much bigger clone lies one nucleotide off. This sample is drawn from a study of cytomegalovirus exposure and HLA in healthy donors (dated by TCRdb to about 2017). About the study as a whole: According to an earlier analysis of around 600 of the donors, roughly 180 million T cells yielded 117 million unique TCR beta sequences and about 280 Gb of sequence data. Around 300 gigabases of sequencing data and 70 million to 85 million unique TCR sequences were included in an early release covering under 650 HLA-typed donors. The study used immunosequencing to profile the T cell repertoires of 670 or so subjects and linked those repertoires to cytomegalovirus serostatus. Donor age, sex, ethnicity and CMV serostatus were compiled alongside the repertoire data. A later genetic analysis used genome-wide SNP genotypes for about three fifths of the 666 donors, treating that subset as a discovery cohort. To predict cytomegalovirus infection status, the study brought together high-throughput TCR immunosequencing, statistical association of individual TCRs with disease status, and machine learning. In the later analysis, no new phenotypic data were used to find candidate immune exposures; instead, reliance was placed on TCR beta sequences and their occurrence across donors. The study aimed to test whether signatures of past pathogen exposure could be identified by cataloging public T cell receptors. The number of typed donors differed by locus: about 620-640 for A, B, C, DRB1 and DQB1; approximately 530 for DQA1; 600 to 610 for DPA1; and roughly 490 for DPB1. To study patterns of TCR occurrence, a later analysis re-analyzed previously published TCR beta repertoires from 650 to 750 donors and added high-resolution HLA genotyping. Every repertoire in the discovery cohort had been generated on one and the same sequencing platform. HLA typing covered class I and class II loci at four-digit resolution. The genetic ancestry cluster associated with self-reported Caucasian donors included 80% to 90% of the 350 to 500 genotyped donors. Among some 400 genotyped donors of the cohort, an average of approximately 240,000 unique TCR beta nucleotide sequences were sequenced per donor, roughly 20% of them non-productive. Four to six DR-DQ haplotypes were handled as single units for association and clustering, since linkage in the cohort was strong. An earlier analysis of roughly 580 of the donors used high-throughput TCR beta sequencing to judge whether each TCR beta V gene segment behaved as functional or pseudogenic. Along with the approximately 650-subject first cohort, a separate validation cohort of over a hundred different subjects was used.

The CDR3 spans 19 residues, from the cysteine through the phenylalanine. Solely the CDR3 DNA is kept, with 57 bases framed from the first base. V is trimmed back by 3 bases and J by 3 bases, and the junction contains 13 bases that no gene match accounts for. CDR1 and CDR2, per the germline V gene, are SGHDT and YYEEEE. The cohort consisted of more than 650 healthy bone marrow donors. At the time of sampling, every cohort member was nominally healthy, though immune exposures that went unrecorded were likely present. The donor tested CMV seropositive, placing the donor among the 290 or so seropositive members of the cohort. Each donor provided a peripheral blood sample, and peripheral blood mononuclear cells were used for TCR beta sequencing. The Qiagen DNeasy Blood Extraction Kit was used to extract genomic DNA from the blood cell samples. General findings and caveats noted by the study authors: The earlier analysis of some 560 of the donors excluded fewer than 20 rarely observed V segments, including chromosome 9 orphons, because counts were too low. A group of highly shared sequence variants was considered likely to be a technical artifact of the sequencing pipeline. The study listed 164 TCR beta chains as associated with cytomegalovirus. While some public TCRs were present in many individuals, most TCR sequences turned up only very rarely across donors. According to a later genetic analysis, donors in an Asian-associated ancestry cluster had fewer N-insertions in productive TCRs than the approximately 670-donor mean. In an earlier analysis of approximately 590 of the donors, most TCR beta V segments were observed in productive rearrangements about 87% or about 30% of the time, broadly matching IMGT annotations. Some IMGT-functional V segments, including TRBV6-2 and TRBV6-3, could not be told apart with the 87-base-pair reads, so those segments were excluded. A further reported finding was that TCR beta sequences accurately predicted the HLA-A and HLA-B alleles for most subjects in the first cohort. In a later analysis, HLA-associated TCR beta chains were found to be more clonally expanded and to have lower generation probabilities than equally common non-associated chains. In a later analysis, some 18,000 TCR beta sequences were associated with specific HLA alleles at a false discovery rate of 0.05. The classifier was reported to diagnose cytomegalovirus status with high specificity and sensitivity in both the original cohort and the validation cohort. For the cohort, immune exposure information was limited to CMV serostatus. In vitro tests confirmed that three of the cytomegalovirus-associated TCR beta chains recognize cytomegalovirus antigens. Assigning TCR associations to individual alleles was difficult when HLA alleles, especially DR and DQ, strongly co-occurred. Linkage disequilibrium might explain the correlated functional status among segregating V segments, but an unknown experimental factor could not be excluded. It was suggested by the authors that the approach could potentially be generalized to other disease states and immunological phenotypes. Because some donors lacked HLA typing at each locus, the association tests relied only on the typed subset. According to a later analysis, parvovirus B19, influenza, CMV and Epstein-Barr virus appeared linked to several top co-occurrence clusters. A later genetic analysis associated a missense DCLRE1C variant with V-gene and J-gene trimming of TCR beta chains, and an independent cohort replicated the association. According to a later analysis, most CMV-associated TCR beta chains appeared to be HLA-restricted, and the HLA associations seemed to be driven largely by CMV exposure. Presence/absence analyses assumed roughly uniform sequencing depth across donors, an assumption that may not hold. In a later analysis, the rate of TCR association differed among HLA loci, with DRB1 alleles having the most associated TCRs and HLA-C alleles having the fewest. In this cohort, only TCR beta chains were sequenced, and detectable features were limited by the absence of alpha or paired-chain data.

To prepare the library, the immunoSEQ multiplex PCR assay was applied. A mixture of 60 forward primers for TCR Vbeta segments and 13 reverse primers for TCR Jbeta segments was used in the multiplex PCR. Amplification of the CDR3 region of rearranged TCR beta genes was performed with a multiplex PCR assay on genomic DNA. On the Illumina HiSeq System, the amplified TCR beta libraries were sequenced as 87-base-pair reads. For the original study's pipeline: A later analysis tallied around 82 million unique TCR beta chains across the 666 repertoires, and some 12 million of those chains were shared by two or more donors. A nearest-neighbor algorithm error-corrected the raw reads and collapsed the reads into unique sequences, merging closely related sequences to remove PCR and sequencing errors. Alignment of CDR3 sequences to IMGT reference sequences was used to assign V, D and J gene segments. For a sequence to be retained, a match of at least six nucleotides to both a V gene segment and a J gene segment was required. A rearrangement counted as productive if the CDR3 had no stop codons and remained in frame with V and J, and every other rearrangement counted as non-productive. Following IMGT convention, CDR3 was defined as the stretch from the second conserved V-encoded cysteine to the conserved J-encoded phenylalanine. In an earlier analysis of approximately 500 of the donors, sequences lacking an unambiguous match to a single V gene segment were excluded. An earlier analysis of several hundred of the donors called V segments functional above 56.7% productive rearrangements and segregating when the between-donor standard deviation exceeded 5%. To diagnose cytomegalovirus status from the catalog of TCR beta chain sequences, a statistical classification framework was built. In a later analysis, TCR nucleotide sequences were compared against IMGT/GENE-DB human TR gene sequences so that V and J genes could be assigned. In a later analysis, CDR3 sequences and most-parsimonious VDJ recombination scenarios were assigned using the TCRdist pipeline. In a later analysis, every TCR beta chain was defined by the combination of its CDR3 amino acid sequence and its V-gene family, and reads without a unique V-gene family were dropped. As a way to deal with suspected cross-contamination and a sequencing artifact, a later analysis dropped hundreds of nucleotide sequences that were highly shared and had low generation probability. A later analysis calculated a clonal expansion index for each public chain from normalized within-repertoire ranks of inferred template counts. In a later analysis, generation probabilities were computed with a VDJ recombination model fitted to out-of-frame rearrangements, and the resulting probabilities were checked against IGoR. A later analysis scored TCR-TCR, TCR-HLA and TCR-CMV co-occurrence with hypergeometric tests, applying a repertoire-size bias correction to TCR pairs. A later analysis estimated false discovery rates by permuting HLA or CMV assignments 20 times. A later analysis grouped co-occurring TCRs with DBSCAN, adding TCRdist sequence similarity when clustering within HLA-allele-positive subsets. For co-occurrence clustering, repertoires with fewer than 30,000 or more than 120,000 public chains were excluded, along with five repertoires with anomalous nucleotide sharing. Here the immuneACCESS table is served through TCRdb, limited to in-frame sequences with V and J called. Missing clones are a known gap in these copies; in checked studies unresolved V genes cover under half, and the rest lacks a known reason. Clone size and the V and J calls come from that table; the DNA yielded D and trimming. For this sample there are about 130,000 clones; 60% to 75% appear just once. The ten largest clonotypes hold 5.8% of the sample.

Recombination joined TRBV5-6 with TRBJ2-3, with 13 bases matching TRBD2. Sequencing used PBMCs. The TCR sequence derives from a woman between 50 and 59 years old in good health and CMV-seropositive. This receptor has the CDR3 CASSSVGTSGDLFTDTQYF. The DNA sequence is TGTGCCAGCAGCTCCGTGGGGACTAGCGGGGACCTCTTTACAGATACGCAGTATTTT. Reference TRBV5-6 and TRBJ2-3 genes cover what lies past the CDR3, so the full variable domain is DAGVTQSPTHLIKTRGQQVTLRCSPKSGHDTVSWYQQALGQGPQFIFQYYEEEERQRGNFPDRFSGHQFPNYSSELNVNALLLGDSALYLCASSSVGTSGDLFTDTQYFGPGTRLTVL.